This T cell receptor beta chain was profiled in a study of shared clonotypes between healthy human individuals. Study results and limitations: Larger richness was generally estimated for naive than memory subsets. Sharing across a handful of donors was seen in 4% to 6.5% of naive CD4 clonotypes.

Naive CD8 populations comprised CD45RO-negative cells positively selected for CCR7, excluding terminally differentiated effector memory CD45RA+ cells. Some clones are missing from TCRdb's copy, which holds only in-frame ones; the method was immunoSEQ multiplex PCR. The sample has about 2 million clones; roughly 94% are singletons. As concerns this clone: No antigen is known for it.

Trimming cost V 4 bases and J 6 bases, with 14 bases left between them. Germline V gene lookup returns CDR1 SGHRS and CDR2 YFSETQ. The CDR3 totals 14 residues. This sequence joins TRBV5-1 and TRBJ2-1, with D perhaps matching TRBD1 (5 bases). This clonotype was obtained from a man aged 18 to 29 in good health. The sample was naive CD8+ T cells sorted from blood. The CDR3 DNA reads as TGCGCCAGCAGCGATGTGGGGCTGTCCAATGAGCAGTTCTTC. Protein: CASSDVGLSNEQFF.